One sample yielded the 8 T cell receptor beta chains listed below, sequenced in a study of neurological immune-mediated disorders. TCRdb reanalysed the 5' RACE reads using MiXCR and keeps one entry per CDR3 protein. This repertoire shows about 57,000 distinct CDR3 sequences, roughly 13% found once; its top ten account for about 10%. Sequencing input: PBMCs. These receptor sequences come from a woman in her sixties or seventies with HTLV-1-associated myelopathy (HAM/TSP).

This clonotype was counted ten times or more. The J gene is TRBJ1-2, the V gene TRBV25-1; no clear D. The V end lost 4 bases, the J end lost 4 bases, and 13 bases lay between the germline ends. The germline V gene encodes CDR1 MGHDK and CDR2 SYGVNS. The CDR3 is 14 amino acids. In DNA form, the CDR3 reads TGTGCCAGCAGTGCGCAGGTCAGCTCCTATGGCTACACCTTC. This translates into CASSAQVSSYGYTF.

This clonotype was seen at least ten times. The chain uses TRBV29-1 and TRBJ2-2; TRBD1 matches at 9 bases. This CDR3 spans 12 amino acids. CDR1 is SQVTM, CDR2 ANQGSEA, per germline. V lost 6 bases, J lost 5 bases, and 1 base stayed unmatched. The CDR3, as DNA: TGCAGCGTCGACAGGGGGACCGGGGAGCTGTTTTTT. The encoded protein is CSVDRGTGELFF.

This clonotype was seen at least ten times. The CDR3, as DNA: TGCAGTGCTAGAGATGGTAGCGGGGGTGTTGGGTTCTTC. It encodes CSARDGSGGVGFF. The chain joins TRBV20-1 to TRBJ2-1, with 9 bases that match TRBD2. Germline-derived CDR1 and CDR2 are DFQATT and SNEGSKA (reference sequence). This CDR3 has 13 amino acids. Trimming removed 0 bases from V and 15 bases from J; junction bases left unmatched: 9.

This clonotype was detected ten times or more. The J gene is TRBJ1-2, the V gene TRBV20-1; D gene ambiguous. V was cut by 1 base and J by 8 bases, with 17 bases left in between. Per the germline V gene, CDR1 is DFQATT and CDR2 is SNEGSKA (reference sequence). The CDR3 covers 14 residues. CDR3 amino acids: CSARVLDGGGGYTF. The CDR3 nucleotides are TGCAGTGCTAGAGTCTTAGACGGCGGCGGAGGCTACACCTTC.

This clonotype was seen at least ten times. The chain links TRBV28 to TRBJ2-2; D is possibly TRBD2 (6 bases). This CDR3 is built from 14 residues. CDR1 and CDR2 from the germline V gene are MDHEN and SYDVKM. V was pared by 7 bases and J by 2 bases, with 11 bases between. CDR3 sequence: CASIDGSNTGELFF. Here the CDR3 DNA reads TGTGCCAGCATTGACGGGAGTAACACCGGGGAGCTGTTTTTT. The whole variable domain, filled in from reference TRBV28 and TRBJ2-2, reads DVKVTQSSRYLVKRTGEKVFLECVQDMDHENMFWYRQDPGLGLRLIYFSYDVKMKEKGDIPEGYSVSREKKERFSLILESASTNQTSMYLCASIDGSNTGELFFGEGSRLTVL.

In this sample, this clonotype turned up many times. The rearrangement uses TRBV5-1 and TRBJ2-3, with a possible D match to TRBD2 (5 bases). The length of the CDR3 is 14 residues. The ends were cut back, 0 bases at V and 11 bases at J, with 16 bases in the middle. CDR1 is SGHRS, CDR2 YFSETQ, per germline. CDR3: CASSLVRVQTEQYF. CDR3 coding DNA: TGCGCCAGCAGCTTGGTGAGGGTGCAGACCGAGCAGTATTTT. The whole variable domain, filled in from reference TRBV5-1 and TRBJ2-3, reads KAGVTQTPRYLIKTRGQQVTLSCSPISGHRSVSWYQQTPGQGLQFLFEYFSETQRNKGNFPGRFSGRQFSNSRSEMNVSTLELGDSALYLCASSLVRVQTEQYFGPGTRLTVL.

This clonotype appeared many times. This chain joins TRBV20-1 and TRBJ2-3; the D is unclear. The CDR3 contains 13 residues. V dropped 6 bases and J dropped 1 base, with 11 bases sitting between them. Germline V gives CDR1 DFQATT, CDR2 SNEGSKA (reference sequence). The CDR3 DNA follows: TGCAGTGCAAATCCGGTCGGCACAGATACGCAGTATTTT. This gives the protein CSANPVGTDTQYF.

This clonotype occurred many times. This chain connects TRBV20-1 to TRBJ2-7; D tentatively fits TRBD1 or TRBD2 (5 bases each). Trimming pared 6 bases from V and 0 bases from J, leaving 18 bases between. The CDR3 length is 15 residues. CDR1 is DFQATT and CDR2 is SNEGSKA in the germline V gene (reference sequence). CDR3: CSAQGTESSSYEQYF. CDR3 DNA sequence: TGCAGTGCCCAAGGGACGGAATCTAGCTCCTACGAGCAGTACTTC.